Below, 10 T cell receptor beta chains from the same sample are listed, as sequenced in a study of T-cell memory formation after mild COVID-19. Using its own MiXCR run on the 5' RACE reads, TCRdb lists one record per CDR3 protein. This sample has under 600,000 distinct CDR3 sequences, with roughly 21% found just once. The sample taken for sequencing was PBMCs or a T cell subset sorted from them (not recorded which). All receptors derive from an adult woman who had mild COVID-19 (a few samples of this study predate the infection). Cell type and time point are not known.

This chain joins TRBV20-1 and TRBJ2-3, with 9 bases aligning to TRBD2. With 3 bases clipped from V and 10 bases from J, the junction kept 8 bases outside the gene matches. CDR1 is DFQATT and CDR2 is SNEGSKA in the germline V gene (reference sequence). This CDR3 comprises 13 residues. CDR3 protein: CSASSASGEAQYF. The CDR3 nucleotides read TGCAGTGCTAGTAGCGCTAGCGGGGAGGCGCAGTATTTT.

This sequence joins TRBV15 and TRBJ1-5; the D gene is possibly TRBD1 (6 bases). Germline values: CDR1 LNHNV, CDR2 YYDKDF (reference sequence). This CDR3 region has 19 residues. Trimming removed 4 bases from V and 2 bases from J, with 24 bases in between. The chain's CDR3 is CATSKGAGRGNPGNQPQHF. The CDR3 bases are TGTGCCACCAGCAAAGGGGCAGGCAGGGGTAACCCCGGCAATCAGCCCCAGCATTTT.

This clonotype has a handful of counts. CDR3 nucleotide sequence: TGCGCCAGCAGGCTCGCCGGAAGGGGTCGTCCAAAACCGGGTTTATACCCCCAGCATTTT. Translated, it gives CASRLAGRGRPKPGLYPQHF. V gene TRBV5-1 combines with J gene TRBJ1-5; weak D call: TRBD1 (5 bases). The germline V gene has CDR1 SGHRS and CDR2 YFSETQ. The CDR3 contains 20 residues. The V gene lost 5 bases and the J gene lost 10 bases, with 37 bases spanning the gap. Based on the CDR3 plus reference TRBV5-1 and TRBJ1-5, the full variable domain is KAGVTQTPRYLIKTRGQQVTLSCSPISGHRSVSWYQQTPGQGLQFLFEYFSETQRNKGNFPGRFSGRQFSNSRSEMNVSTLELGDSALYLCASRLAGRGRPKPGLYPQHFGDGTRLSIL.

This chain uses TRBV6-5 with TRBJ1-3; the D gene is possibly TRBD1 (6 bases). Germline V gene sequence: CDR1 MNHEY, CDR2 SVGAGI. The CDR3 spans 16 residues. V lost 0 bases, J lost 2 bases, and 11 bases lay in between. The CDR3 spells CASSYSGAGAGNTIYF. The CDR3 nucleotides are TGTGCCAGCAGTTACTCGGGCGCAGGGGCTGGAAACACCATATATTTT.

The chain has TRBV15 and TRBJ2-5, with 7 bases identical to TRBD2. The CDR3 loop spans 15 amino acids. Germline V gene sequence: CDR1 LNHNV, CDR2 YYDKDF (reference sequence). J lost 6 bases, V lost 5 bases, and 12 bases had no gene match. The chain's CDR3 is CATSGDVSSGQTQYF. The CDR3 DNA reads TGTGCCACCAGCGGGGACGTTTCTAGCGGCCAGACCCAGTACTTC.

In its sample, this clonotype was seen many times. The rearrangement joins TRBV5-1 to TRBJ2-3, with D unresolved. The CDR3 is made up of 14 amino acids. Germline V gives CDR1 SGHRS, CDR2 YFSETQ. Trimming removed 0 bases from V and 0 bases from J, with 5 bases in between. The CDR3 bases are TGCGCCAGCAGCTTGGTGTCCAGCACAGATACGCAGTATTTT. Amino acids: CASSLVSSTDTQYF.

The chain links TRBV2 to TRBJ1-1; no definite D call. Germline loops: CDR1 SNHLY, CDR2 FYNNEI. This CDR3 region has 13 residues. Trimming left V 7 bases short and J 2 bases short, with 11 bases between. As DNA, the CDR3 is TGTGCCAGCATTACGGAGATTAACACTGAAGCTTTCTTT. Its translation is CASITEINTEAFF.

This sequence joins TRBV6-2 or TRBV6-3 and TRBJ1-5, with a tentative D call TRBD1 (5 bases). From germline, CDR1 is MNHEY and CDR2 SVGEGT. This CDR3 region has 16 residues. V was trimmed by 2 bases and J by 2 bases, leaving 13 bases between them. The CDR3 DNA follows: TGTGCCAGCAGTTACGCGGACACCCCTGGCAATCAGCCCCAGCATTTT. Protein product: CASSYADTPGNQPQHF.

V is TRBV14 and J is TRBJ2-1; 8 nucleotides line up with TRBD2. Germline V gene sequence: CDR1 SGHDN, CDR2 FVKESK. The CDR3 length is 13 residues. V dropped 7 bases and J dropped 7; count of bases not matched to a gene: 6. The CDR3 protein is CASTSGGLNEQFF. The CDR3 DNA sequence: TGTGCCAGCACAAGCGGGGGATTGAATGAGCAGTTCTTC. Filled out from reference TRBV14 and TRBJ2-1, the complete variable domain reads EAGVTQFPSHSVIEKGQTVTLRCDPISGHDNLYWYRRVMGKEIKFLLHFVKESKQDESGMPNNRFLAERTGGTYSTLKVQPAELEDSGVYFCASTSGGLNEQFFGPGTRLTVL.

The chain joins TRBV10-1 to TRBJ2-1, with 14 nucleotides matching TRBD2. Trimming cost V 3 bases and J 7 bases; bases outside gene matches: 5. The CDR3 totals 16 residues. The germline CDR1 and CDR2 sequences are WNHNN and SYGVQD (reference sequence). The CDR3 DNA is TGCGCCAGCAGTGAAGGGACTAGCGGGGGCAGTAATGAGCAGTTCTTC. It translates to CASSEGTSGGSNEQFF.